This entry lists 18 T cell receptor beta chains sequenced from one sample in a study of CD8 T cells in ankylosing spondylitis. TCRdb re-called the 5' RACE reads with MiXCR, one entry per CDR3 protein. The repertoire holds 270,000 or so distinct CDR3 sequences, with about 18% as singletons. The specimen was blood, either unsorted or a sorted T cell fraction (not recorded which). The receptors come from a male donor with ankylosing spondylitis or in good health (not recorded which).

The chain joins TRBV20-1 to TRBJ2-7, with D tentatively TRBD1 (5 bases). The V and J ends lost 6 bases and 0 bases respectively, with 15 bases between them. The CDR3 length is 14 residues. Per germline, CDR1 DFQATT and CDR2 SNEGSKA (reference sequence). CDR3 loop: CSATTTGSSYEQYF. Written as DNA, the CDR3 is TGCAGTGCGACAACCACAGGAAGCTCCTACGAGCAGTACTTC.

This chain links TRBV12-3 or TRBV12-4 with TRBJ2-7; TRBD2 is a possible D gene (5 bases). The CDR3 contains 14 residues. Trimming took 0 bases from V and 2 from J, leaving 8 bases between them. CDR3 DNA sequence: TGTGCCAGCAGTTTAGCGGAGGCAACCTACGAGCAGTACTTC. Amino acid sequence: CASSLAEATYEQYF.

In this sample, this clonotype turned up many times. The chain links TRBV7-6 to TRBJ2-7, with D perhaps TRBD1 (6 bases). The CDR3 is made up of 13 amino acids. V lost 1 base and J lost 3, with 7 bases in between. Germline assignment: CDR1 SGHVS and CDR2 FNYEAQ. CDR3 bases: TGTGCCAGCAGCTTAGGACAGGTCTACGAGCAGTACTTC. Protein product: CASSLGQVYEQYF.

This clonotype is medium-sized (0.01 to 0.1%). The chain couples TRBV7-9 to TRBJ2-7; D remains unclear. The CDR3 runs to 12 residues. Germline loops: CDR1 SEHNR, CDR2 FQNEAQ (reference sequence). Trimming cost V 5 bases and J 6 bases, with 11 bases left between them. The CDR3 DNA reads TGTGCCAGCAGCCCTCTCTCCGCCGAGCAGTACTTC. Translation gives CASSPLSAEQYF.

This clonotype was counted only a few times. The V gene is TRBV27, the J gene TRBJ1-2; 8 nucleotides match TRBD1. V trimming: 6 bases; J trimming: 2 bases; junction bases outside the gene matches: 8. Germline V gives CDR1 MNHEY, CDR2 SMNVEV (reference sequence). The CDR3 is 15 amino acids. CDR3 sequence reads: CASRGRTGPNYGYTF. CDR3 nucleotide sequence: TGTGCCAGCAGGGGGAGGACAGGGCCGAACTATGGCTACACCTTC.

The chain employs TRBV29-1 and TRBJ2-1; TRBD1 or TRBD2 may be the D gene (6 bases each). The CDR3 sequence is 15 residues long. Trimming took 7 bases from V and 3 from J, leaving 19 bases between them. From germline, CDR1 is SQVTM and CDR2 ANQGSEA. The CDR3 reads CSAVKGGLVYNEQFF. The CDR3, as DNA: TGCAGCGCCGTGAAAGGGGGGTTAGTCTACAATGAGCAGTTCTTC.

The rearrangement links TRBV11-1 to TRBJ2-7; D may be TRBD1 or TRBD2 (7 bases each). Germline lookup yields CDR1 SGHAT and CDR2 FQDESV (reference sequence). The germline V and J ends were trimmed by 0 bases and 4 bases, with 25 bases remaining between them. The CDR3 totals 19 residues. The CDR3 is CASSLALGGTGTVPYEQYF. In DNA form, the CDR3 reads TGTGCCAGCAGCTTAGCGCTGGGGGGGACCGGGACAGTTCCGTACGAGCAGTACTTC.

CDR3 loop: CASSGARLAGPPHEQYF. The CDR3 region has the DNA TGCGCCAGCAGCGGGGCTCGTCTAGCGGGGCCGCCCCACGAGCAGTACTTC. This chain uses TRBV5-1 with TRBJ2-7; 9 bases fit TRBD2. CDR3 length equals 17 residues. Trimming at V came to 4 bases and at J to 5 bases, leaving 16 bases not matched to a gene. The germline gives CDR1 SGHRS, CDR2 YFSETQ.

The V and J genes are TRBV15 and TRBJ2-3, with D hard to call. The CDR3 consists of 14 residues. CDR1 and CDR2 (germline): LNHNV, YYDKDF (reference sequence). Trimming stripped 4 bases from V and 0 bases from J, with 8 bases between. The CDR3, as DNA: TGTGCCACCAGCACGGACCATAGCACAGATACGCAGTATTTT. Its protein product is CATSTDHSTDTQYF.

This clonotype was observed a few times. The V and J genes are TRBV4-1 and TRBJ2-1; D not resolved. This CDR3 is 16 amino acids long. Germline values: CDR1 MGHRA, CDR2 YSYEKL. V was clipped by 1 base and J by 0 bases, with 10 bases between them. The CDR3 DNA reads TGCGCCAGCAGCCAAGTTTTTGAGAGCTCCTACAATGAGCAGTTCTTC. Amino acid sequence: CASSQVFESSYNEQFF.

About this clonotype itself: At one end, the junction sequence differs from germline, possibly due to a read error. The gene calls are TRBV5-5 and TRBJ2-5; D remains ambiguous. The length of the CDR3 is 13 residues. Germline CDR1 SGHKS, CDR2 YYEKEE (reference sequence). CDR3 amino acids: CASSLANEETHYF. In nucleotides, the CDR3 is TGTGCCAGCAGCTTGGCAAATGAAGAGACCCATTACTTC.

The gene calls are TRBV4-1 and TRBJ2-1; a weak D match, TRBD2 (5 bases). Trimming cost V 2 bases and J 6 bases, with 23 bases left between them. The CDR3 is 18 amino acids. In germline, CDR1 is MGHRA, CDR2 YSYEKL. The CDR3 DNA reads TGCGCCAGCAGCCAACTCGCCTATGGGGAGCAGGTTAGCAATGAGCAGTTCTTC. Translation: CASSQLAYGEQVSNEQFF.

This clonotype showed up just a few times. The V call is TRBV5-6, the J call TRBJ2-5; unclear D gene. The germline CDR1 and CDR2 sequences are SGHDT and YYEEEE. CDR3 length: 15 residues. V shed 3 bases and J shed 1 base, with 13 bases lying between them. The CDR3 loop is CASSYEGFGQETQYF. Here the CDR3 DNA reads TGTGCCAGCAGCTACGAAGGGTTCGGCCAAGAGACCCAGTACTTC.

The chain employs TRBV4-1 and TRBJ1-5; tentatively, D is TRBD1 (5 bases). Between the trimmed V and J ends, which lost 0 bases and 3 bases, there was a span of 9 bases. CDR3 size: 15 residues. Germline CDR1 and CDR2: MGHRA and YSYEKL. This chain's CDR3 is CASSQEHRPNQPQHF. The CDR3 coding sequence is TGCGCCAGCAGCCAAGAACACAGGCCCAATCAGCCCCAGCATTTT.

This clonotype showed up just a few times. The CDR3 DNA reads as TGCGCCAGCAGCTCCTATATAGGTATCGGGGAGCTGTTTTTT. Its protein product is CASSSYIGIGELFF. This chain links TRBV4-3 with TRBJ2-2; D call uncertain. This CDR3 is 14 amino acids long. CDR1 LGHNA and CDR2 YSLEER come from the germline V gene. The V end lost 5 bases, the J end lost 7 bases, and 14 bases lay between the germline ends.

On this clonotype itself: A read error may produce the germline difference seen at one junction end. The chain joins TRBV29-1 to TRBJ2-7; D is unresolved. The germline V gene has CDR1 SQVTM and CDR2 ANQGSEA. The CDR3 consists of 11 residues. The DNA of the CDR3 is TGCAGCGTTGAAGTTCGGTACGAGCGGTACTTC. Protein sequence: CSVEVRYERYF.

This clonotype appeared a few times. The chain employs TRBV10-1 and TRBJ2-3, with 7 bases identical to TRBD1. The CDR3 consists of 16 residues. CDR1 is WNHNN, CDR2 SYGVQD, per germline (reference sequence). With V trimmed by 3 bases and J by 1 base, 7 bases remained unmatched. The CDR3: CASSDIRQGGTDTQYF. CDR3 nucleotide sequence: TGCGCCAGCAGTGACATCAGACAGGGCGGCACAGATACGCAGTATTTT.

There are a few counts of this clonotype. The chain recombines TRBV9 with TRBJ1-1; D gene ambiguous. Germline-derived CDR1 and CDR2 are SGDLS and YYNGEE. With 4 bases removed from V and 1 base from J, the gap between germline ends came to 11 bases. The CDR3 totals 14 residues. The DNA of the CDR3 is TGTGCCAGCAGCCAAGAGGGAGAGAACACTGAAGCTTTCTTT. It encodes CASSQEGENTEAFF.